Shown below are 23 T cell receptor beta chains from a single sample sequenced in a study of cytomegalovirus exposure and HLA in healthy donors. Use of 60 Vbeta and 13 Jbeta primers characterized the PCR. Libraries were prepared by immunoSEQ multiplex PCR; TCRdb keeps only in-frame clonotypes and omits some of them. The table has under 150,000 clones, 84% seen once. Sequencing used PBMCs. Receptors originate from a boy between 2 and 10 years old in good health and CMV-seronegative.

Only one count was recorded for this clone. V usage is TRBV30 and J usage is TRBJ1-3; D is unresolved. V lost 4 bases and J lost 9, with 10 bases in between. Germline V CDR1 and CDR2: GTSNPN, SVGIG (reference sequence). This CDR3 is built from 11 residues. The CDR3: CAWTGVGTIYF. DNA for the CDR3: TGTGCCTGGACCGGAGTTGGCACCATATATTTT.

Written as DNA, the CDR3 is TGTGCCAGCAGTGAGGAGACTAGCGGGGACAATGAGCAGTTCTTC. Translated: CASSEETSGDNEQFF. The chain employs TRBV6-4 and TRBJ2-1; 11 bases line up with TRBD2. The CDR3 is made up of 15 amino acids. Germline CDR1 reads MRHNA; CDR2 reads SNTAGT. Unmatched junction bases numbered 3, after V lost 3 bases and J lost 5 bases.

The V and J genes are TRBV5-1 and TRBJ2-7; 7 nucleotides agree with TRBD2. Germline V gene data show CDR1 as SGHRS and CDR2 as YFSETQ. The CDR3 is 15 amino acids. The ends lost 0 bases at V and 5 bases at J; junction bases unmatched: 8. This CDR3 reads CASSLEGGRSHEQYF. CDR3 in DNA: TGCGCCAGCAGCTTGGAAGGCGGGAGAAGCCACGAGCAGTACTTC.

The J gene is TRBJ2-5, the V gene TRBV11-3, with 8 positions matching TRBD1. CDR3 size: 15 residues. CDR1 is SGHNT and CDR2 is YENEEA in the germline V gene. The J segment lost 3 bases and the V segment lost 4 bases, leaving 7 bases of the junction unmatched. Here the CDR3 reads CASSSYRDRKETQYF. The CDR3 DNA is TGTGCCAGCAGCTCCTACAGGGACAGGAAAGAGACCCAGTACTTC.

The chain is built from TRBV5-1 and TRBJ2-5, with D possibly matching TRBD1 (6 bases). The end of the DNA is better explained by TRBJ2-7, so the J call may be wrong. Germline values: CDR1 SGHRS, CDR2 YFSETQ. The CDR3 runs to 15 residues. CDR3 nucleotide sequence: TGCGCCAGCAGGCAAAACCAGGGGTACGCCTACGAGCAGTACTTC. Its translation is CASRQNQGYAYEQYF.

This clone has more than one count but fewer than ten. The J gene is TRBJ1-2, the V gene TRBV6-5; D unresolved. Germline V gene sequence: CDR1 MNHEY, CDR2 SVGAGI. Trimming left V 6 bases short and J 5 bases short, with 13 bases between. The CDR3 length is 13 residues. CDR3 in DNA: TGTGCCAGCAGCCCAGAAACGGGGTATGGCTACACCTTC. Its translation: CASSPETGYGYTF.

With regard to this clone: One end of the junction is discordant with germline, which a read error may explain. The chain recombines TRBV7-9 with TRBJ1-1; no clear D gene. CDR1 is SEHNR, CDR2 FQNEAQ, per germline (reference sequence). The CDR3 contains 12 residues. In nucleotides, the CDR3 is TGTTCCAGCAGCTTTTCTCAGACTGAAGCTTTCTTT. This translates into CSSSFSQTEAFF.

The chain carries TRBV6-1 and TRBJ1-6; 7 bases line up with TRBD1. The germline CDR1 and CDR2 sequences are MNHNS and SASEGT. The CDR3 loop spans 15 amino acids. Losses at the gene ends were 2 bases for V and 6 bases for J; bases not matched to a gene: 4. As DNA, the CDR3 is TGTGCCAGCAGTGAATGGGCAGGGGGTAATTCACCCCTCCACTTT. Protein product: CASSEWAGGNSPLHF.

The V call is TRBV6-4, the J call TRBJ2-3, with 9 positions matching TRBD2. The CDR3 runs to 15 residues. The trim removed 4 bases at V and 5 bases at J, leaving 7 bases unmatched. Germline CDR1 MRHNA, CDR2 SNTAGT. The CDR3 here is CASSGLAGAKDTQYF. The DNA of the CDR3 is TGTGCCAGCAGTGGCTTAGCGGGAGCAAAAGATACGCAGTATTTT.

Concerning this clone: A junction end diverges from the germline sequence, so it may reflect a read error. CDR3 sequence: CSSSNGLGEQYF. The CDR3 DNA is TGTTCCAGCAGCAACGGACTGGGCGAGCAGTACTTC. V is TRBV7-9 and J is TRBJ2-7; D might be TRBD2 (5 bases). The germline CDR1 and CDR2 sequences are SEHNR and FQNEAQ (reference sequence). The CDR3 is made up of 12 amino acids.

The chain is built from TRBV7-6 and TRBJ2-3; tentative D call: TRBD2 (5 bases). Between the trimmed V and J ends, which lost 4 bases and 0 bases, there was a span of 11 bases. Per germline, CDR1 SGHVS and CDR2 FNYEAQ. The CDR3 has 15 residues. The CDR3 nucleotides are TGTGCCAGCAGCTCACTAGGCGCTAGCACAGATACGCAGTATTTT. This sequence encodes CASSSLGASTDTQYF.

The rearrangement links TRBV15 to TRBJ2-7; possible D gene TRBD1, 8 bases. The CDR3 totals 18 residues. Germline V gene data show CDR1 as LNHNV and CDR2 as YYDKDF (reference sequence). Deletions cut 0 bases from V and 5 bases from J, with 23 bases between. CDR3 in amino acids: CATSRESGGTGGVDEQYF. CDR3 nucleotides: TGTGCCACCAGCAGAGAATCCGGTGGAACAGGGGGGGTGGACGAGCAGTACTTC. Drawing the rest from reference TRBV15 and TRBJ2-7, the complete variable domain is DAMVIQNPRYQVTQFGKPVTLSCSQTLNHNVMYWYQQKSSQAPKLLFHYYDKDFNNEADTPDNFQSRRPNTSFCFLDIRSPGLGDTAMYLCATSRESGGTGGVDEQYFGPGTRLTVT.

J is TRBJ1-2 and V is TRBV5-4; D gene unclear. Germline V gene sequence: CDR1 SGHNT, CDR2 YYREEE (reference sequence). Trimming stripped 1 base from V and 5 bases from J, with 6 bases between. CDR3 size: 12 residues. The CDR3 region has the DNA TGTGCCAGCAGCTTGAACGAGTATGGCTACACCTTC. Protein sequence: CASSLNEYGYTF.

The chain uses TRBV19 and TRBJ1-5; 8 bases are a match to TRBD1. Germline CDR1 is LNHDA and CDR2 is SQIVND (reference sequence). The CDR3 runs 20 residues. V lost 2 bases and J lost 3; bases outside the gene matches: 18. The CDR3 loop reads CASSISPDRGPFNFNQPQHF. The DNA for the CDR3 is TGTGCCAGTAGTATAAGCCCAGACAGGGGACCCTTTAATTTCAATCAGCCCCAGCATTTT.

The V gene is TRBV9, the J gene TRBJ2-3, with 8 bases lining up with TRBD1. In germline, CDR1 is SGDLS, CDR2 YYNGEE. The CDR3 runs to 19 residues. V lost 0 bases to trimming and J lost 2 bases; unmatched junction nucleotides: 14. CDR3 region: CASSVGVTYLDRDTDTQYF. The CDR3 region has the DNA TGTGCCAGCAGCGTAGGTGTAACGTATTTGGACAGGGACACAGATACGCAGTATTTT. The complete variable domain, with remaining parts taken from reference TRBV9 and TRBJ2-3, reads DSGVTQTPKHLITATGQRVTLRCSPRSGDLSVYWYQQSLDQGLQFLIQYYNGEERAKGNILERFSAQQFPDLHSELNLSSLELGDSALYFCASSVGVTYLDRDTDTQYFGPGTRLTVL.

The chain carries TRBV6-1 and TRBJ1-5; 9 bases match TRBD1. The ends lost 6 bases at V and 6 bases at J; junction bases unmatched: 6. CDR3 length equals 14 residues. Looked up from germline, CDR1 is MNHNS and CDR2 is SASEGT. The CDR3 region has the DNA TGTGCCAGCAGCCCGACAGGGGGAAGTCAGCCCCAGCATTTT. It specifies CASSPTGGSQPQHF.

The chain employs TRBV7-9 and TRBJ2-1; TRBD2 matches at 7 bases. Germline V lookup: CDR1 SEHNR, CDR2 FQNEAQ (reference sequence). Trimming cost V 5 bases and J 7 bases; bases outside gene matches: 11. The CDR3 spans 15 residues. The CDR3, as DNA: TGTGCCAGCAGCCTGGGGGGAGGGGCCGGGAATGAGCAGTTCTTC. Its translation is CASSLGGGAGNEQFF.

The genes are TRBV5-1 and TRBJ1-1; D ambiguous. Per germline, CDR1 SGHRS and CDR2 YFSETQ. Trimming stripped 5 bases from V and 8 bases from J, with 10 bases between. This CDR3 is 11 amino acids long. CDR3 in DNA: TGCGCCAGCAGTTCTTACAGCGAAGCTTTCTTT. Translating gives CASSSYSEAFF. Combining the CDR3 with reference TRBV5-1 and TRBJ1-1 gives the whole variable domain KAGVTQTPRYLIKTRGQQVTLSCSPISGHRSVSWYQQTPGQGLQFLFEYFSETQRNKGNFPGRFSGRQFSNSRSEMNVSTLELGDSALYLCASSSYSEAFFGQGTRLTVV.

V usage is TRBV6-5 and J usage is TRBJ2-3; 7 bases map to TRBD1. This CDR3 spans 16 amino acids. Looked up from germline, CDR1 is MNHEY and CDR2 is SVGAGI. The ends lost 4 bases at V and 2 bases at J; junction bases unmatched: 9. In DNA, the CDR3 is TGTGCCAGCAGTTCACTACCGGGACAGAACACAGATACGCAGTATTTT. Translated, it gives CASSSLPGQNTDTQYF.

This clone appeared a few times. DNA of the CDR3: TGTGCCAGCACGGGGATCGGGGAGACCCAGTACTTC. It yields the protein CASTGIGETQYF. The genes are TRBV2 and TRBJ2-5, with D possibly TRBD2 on 5 matching bases. The CDR3 extends over 12 amino acids. CDR1 and CDR2 from the germline V gene are SNHLY and FYNNEI. Trimming took off 7 bases at V and 5 bases at J, with 11 bases between the two ends. Variable domain in full (rest from reference TRBV2 and TRBJ2-5): EPEVTQTPSHQVTQMGQEVILRCVPISNHLYFYWYRQILGQKVEFLVSFYNNEISEKSEIFDDQFSVERPDGSNFTLKIRSTKLEDSAMYFCASTGIGETQYFGPGTRLLVL.

The rearrangement joins TRBV10-3 to TRBJ2-1; a weak D match, TRBD2 (5 bases). The germline CDR1 and CDR2 sequences are ENHRY and SYGVKD. V lost 6 bases and J lost 4, with 16 bases in between. This CDR3 is 15 amino acids long. The CDR3 protein is CAIRSLEGAYNEQFF. CDR3 sequence (DNA): TGTGCCATCAGGTCCCTAGAGGGAGCATACAATGAGCAGTTCTTC.

This clone was detected only once. The chain carries TRBV4-2 and TRBJ2-5; 9 bases line up with TRBD1. The CDR3 is 16 residues long. Germline lookup yields CDR1 LGHNA and CDR2 YNFKEQ. J gave up 2 bases and V 0 bases, and 4 bases lay outside the gene matches. CDR3 sequence: CASSQDRGTGQETQYF. The CDR3 DNA reads as TGTGCCAGCAGCCAAGATCGGGGGACAGGGCAAGAGACCCAGTACTTC.

The genes are TRBV7-9 and TRBJ1-1; D is uncertain. Trimming removed 8 bases from V and 1 base from J, with 8 bases in between. Germline CDR1 and CDR2: SEHNR and FQNEAQ (reference sequence). This CDR3 region has 12 residues. The CDR3 loop reads CASVGGNTEAFF. The CDR3 DNA is TGTGCCAGCGTAGGCGGGAACACTGAAGCTTTCTTT. The whole variable domain, filled in from reference TRBV7-9 and TRBJ1-1, reads DTGVSQNPRHKITKRGQNVTFRCDPISEHNRLYWYRQTLGQGPEFLTYFQNEAQLEKSRLLSDRFSAERPKGSFSTLEIQRTEQGDSAMYLCASVGGNTEAFFGQGTRLTVV.